This entry lists 9 T cell receptor beta chains sequenced from one sample in a study of CD8 T cells in ankylosing spondylitis. TCRdb passed the 5' RACE reads through MiXCR, listing each CDR3 protein once. The sample lists 200,000 to 250,000 distinct CDR3 sequences; under 35% were seen once. Sample: blood, either unsorted or a sorted T cell fraction (not recorded which). These receptors all stem from a male donor with ankylosing spondylitis or in good health (not recorded which).

This clonotype was seen a few times. The CDR3 loop is CSAREPGRGQETQYF. The DNA of the CDR3 is TGCAGTGCTAGAGAGCCAGGGAGGGGGCAAGAGACCCAGTACTTC. The chain links TRBV20-1 to TRBJ2-5; weak D call: TRBD2 (7 bases). In germline, CDR1 is DFQATT, CDR2 SNEGSKA (reference sequence). The CDR3 has 15 residues. Between the trimmed V and J ends, which lost 0 bases and 2 bases, there was a span of 13 bases.

This chain uses TRBV20-1 with TRBJ1-1; 10 nucleotides line up with TRBD1. V lost 3 bases and J lost 8; bases outside the gene matches: 18. CDR1 and CDR2 (germline): DFQATT, SNEGSKA (reference sequence). The CDR3 is 17 residues long. The CDR3, as DNA: TGCAGTGCTAGTATACCGGGACAGGGGTCCGCTAACGGAGAAGCTTTCTTT. This translates into CSASIPGQGSANGEAFF.

This clonotype came up a few times. The genes are TRBV5-1 and TRBJ1-1; D ambiguous. The V end lost 0 bases, the J end lost 4 bases, and 13 bases lay between the germline ends. This CDR3 has 15 amino acids. From germline, CDR1 is SGHRS and CDR2 YFSETQ. For the CDR3, the DNA is TGCGCCAGCAGCTTGGATAACCTCGGTAGCACTGAAGCTTTCTTT. This encodes CASSLDNLGSTEAFF. Full variable domain (outside the CDR3, taken from reference TRBV5-1 and TRBJ1-1): KAGVTQTPRYLIKTRGQQVTLSCSPISGHRSVSWYQQTPGQGLQFLFEYFSETQRNKGNFPGRFSGRQFSNSRSEMNVSTLELGDSALYLCASSLDNLGSTEAFFGQGTRLTVV.

V and J are TRBV29-1 and TRBJ2-7; D is perhaps TRBD1 (6 bases). V was trimmed by 6 bases and J by 3 bases, leaving 15 bases between them. The CDR3 is made up of 13 amino acids. The germline V gene encodes CDR1 SQVTM and CDR2 ANQGSEA. CDR3 DNA: TGCAGCGTCCTCGACAGGAAGAGCTACGAGCAGTACTTC. It is translated as CSVLDRKSYEQYF.

This clonotype was seen a handful of times. This chain links TRBV27 with TRBJ2-5, with 8 bases aligning to TRBD1. Germline CDR1 and CDR2: MNHEY and SMNVEV (reference sequence). There are 14 residues in the CDR3. Germline trimming cut 7 bases from V and 5 bases from J; bases unmatched to any gene: 9. DNA of the CDR3: TGTGCCAGCAACCACAGGGGGATAGGGGAGACCCAGTACTTC. Protein: CASNHRGIGETQYF.

The V and J genes are TRBV6-1 and TRBJ2-2; 9 bases fit TRBD1. V was clipped by 6 bases and J by 8 bases; unmatched bases: 4. Germline CDR1 is MNHNS and CDR2 is SASEGT. The CDR3 contains 13 residues. The CDR3 loop reads CASRRDRAGELFF. CDR3 in DNA: TGTGCCAGCAGACGGGACAGGGCGGGGGAGCTGTTTTTT.

This clonotype came up once. Germline is not matched at one junction end, which may reflect a read error. The chain employs TRBV29-1 and TRBJ2-7; possibly TRBD1 or TRBD2 for D (5 bases each). Germline-derived CDR1 and CDR2 are SQVTM and ANQGSEA. This CDR3 is built from 12 residues. In DNA, the CDR3 is TGCAGCGTTGAAGAGAGGGCGACAGCTCTAGTCTTC. Protein product: CSVEERATALVF.

This sequence joins TRBV12-3 or TRBV12-4 and TRBJ2-3; tentative D call: TRBD2 (6 bases). The CDR3 has 16 residues. V shed 5 bases and J shed 3 bases, with 18 bases lying between them. The CDR3: CASSLLPGGPTDTQYF. The CDR3 region has the DNA TGTGCCAGCAGTCTACTCCCCGGGGGTCCTACAGATACGCAGTATTTT.

This clonotype was seen just once. At one end the junction does not follow the germline gene, possibly because of a read error. The genes are TRBV20-1 and TRBJ2-4; D is undetermined. CDR1 and CDR2 (germline): DFQATT, SNEGSKA (reference sequence). This CDR3 contains 12 residues. The CDR3 coding sequence is TGCAGTGCTAGAGATTTAGGGTACATTGAGTACTTC. Translated: CSARDLGYIEYF.